One T cell receptor beta chain is described in this entry. Antigen unknown. This entry is derived from a study of shared clonotypes between healthy human individuals. Background on the study: Three plates each covered CD4 naive and memory; CD8 naive two, CD8 memory one. The study's findings and limits: A limitation of the genetic and exposure-history diversity represented arose from few donors.

Assay used: immunoSEQ multiplex PCR; TCRdb lists only in-frame clones, some missing. The data show around 1,000,000 clones, roughly 80% seen once. Germline-derived CDR1 and CDR2 are LNHNV and YYDKDF (reference sequence). The CDR3 sequence is 15 residues long. The V and J ends lost 3 bases and 9 bases, in that order; junction bases with no gene match: 6. All participating donors were Caucasian adults from Nashville, Tennessee. CD4+ cells yielded CD45RA+ naive and CD45RA-negative memory subsets. The receptor was isolated from a man younger than 35 in good health. Some clones in this sample may be carry-over from other donors' samples. The sequencing input was memory CD4+ T cells from PBMCs. The sample's subset: CD45RA-negative fraction. This sequence joins TRBV15 and TRBJ2-1; 12 nucleotides agree with TRBD2. As DNA, the CDR3 is TGTGCCACCAGCAGGACTAGCGGGAGTATGAGTGAGCAGTTCTTC. Protein: CATSRTSGSMSEQFF.